A selection of T cell receptor beta chains follows, all from one sample in a study of blood T cell repertoires in COVID-19. Measured with immunoSEQ multiplex PCR; TCRdb has only the in-frame clones, and not every one. In the table there are over 70,000 clones, 70% to 90% of which are singletons. Sequences were obtained from peripheral blood. The receptors were gathered from a human donor in a cohort sampled during active COVID-19. CDR3s include the opening cysteine and the closing phenylalanine or tryptophan. D genes are given only for firm matches.

v_call | cdr3_length | d_call | cdr3_aa
TRBV9 | 15 | . | CASSLRGRVIYGYTF
TRBV27 | 17 | TRBD1 | CASSLSFGDRGAYEQYF
TRBV4-1 | 15 | . | CASSQDPGVNTEAFF
TRBV5-1 | 13 | TRBD1 | CASGQGARETQYF
TRBV11-3 | 14 | . | CASSTKVRGPGYTF
TRBV28 | 15 | . | CASRLDGGWNTEAFF
TRBV6-2/TRBV6-3 | 16 | TRBD1 | CASSYRPGQGLYGYTF
TRBV6-1 | 15 | TRBD2 | CASSGLLAGVSQWFF
TRBV4-1 | 16 | TRBD2 | CASSQVLAGLTGELFF
TRBV5-1 | 16 | . | CASSLPGRGSVKTQYF
TRBV5-6 | 16 | TRBD1 | CASSRQGASSSYEQYF
TRBV18 | 13 | TRBD1 | CASSPRDRESAFF
TRBV6-6 | 15 | TRBD2 | CASIRSGGSTDTQYF
TRBV24-1 | 16 | . | CATNDTNSATNEKLFF
TRBV11-2 | 14 | TRBD1 | CASSLDRGNQPQHF
TRBV5-5 | 13 | . | CASSLVAVLGYTF
TRBV11-2 | 15 | . | CASSPSEGEEETQYF
TRBV29-1 | 16 | TRBD2 | CSVEGGLAGASYEQYF
TRBV7-9 | 15 | TRBD2 | CASSSWTSGYNEQFF
TRBV7-6 | 15 | . | CASSFDKGSYNEQFF
TRBV7-2 | 12 | . | CASSPSQIEAFF
TRBV12-3/TRBV12-4 | 12 | . | CASSFEGKWQYF
TRBV25-1 | 13 | . | CASSEVGGQPQHF
TRBV3-1/TRBV3-2 | 16 | TRBD1 | CASSQVRGRGNEKLFF
TRBV19 | 13 | . | CASSTLGGAEAFF
TRBV19 | 14 | . | CASNSQGSDYGYTF
TRBV29-1 | 14 | . | CSVDGQGGFYEQYF
TRBV3-1/TRBV3-2 | 16 | . | CASSRRTGGYTDTQYF
TRBV7-6 | 15 | . | CASSLGESSYNEQFF
TRBV29-1 | 12 | . | CSVGDNTDTQYF
TRBV7-2 | 16 | TRBD1 | CASRLRDSLSTDTQYF
TRBV2 | 15 | . | CASSVQQGASQPQHF
TRBV29-1 | 14 | . | CSVYQGSGANVLTF
TRBV29-1 | 14 | TRBD2 | CSGRTSGSYNEQFF
TRBV20-1 | 13 | . | CSASYGGNTEAFF
TRBV9 | 15 | TRBD2 | CASSAAGGPLNEQFF
TRBV27 | 14 | . | CASSQPGLRYEQYF
TRBV13 | 18 | TRBD2 | CASRTALAGSENKGEQYF
TRBV18 | 13 | . | CASSLSTGYEQYF
TRBV10-3 | 13 | . | CAITRGTNQPQHF
TRBV27 | 15 | . | CASSLSAQGYEKLFF
TRBV7-2 | 17 | TRBD1 | CASSSLGTGLLFYGYTF
TRBV6-1 | 15 | . | CASSEAKGRAGGYTF
TRBV2 | 16 | TRBD2 | CASSKRGLAGLNEQFF
TRBV25-1 | 13 | . | CASTRTSNSPLHF
TRBV11-3 | 20 | TRBD2 | CASSLVLFGGLAGGQETQYF
TRBV29-1 | 14 | TRBD1 | CSVDRDASTDTQYF
TRBV21-1 | 15 | . | CASSKGRDRDYGYTF
TRBV15 | 15 | TRBD2 | CATSVGLAGSYEQYF
TRBV7-2 | 15 | . | CASSSQGGNTGELFF
TRBV19 | 13 | . | CASAMSSYNEQFF
TRBV13 | 17 | TRBD2 | CASSPPSGGASYNEQFF
TRBV28 | 15 | . | CASSLGTPGDQPQHF
TRBV7-9 | 17 | TRBD2 | CASSWGTSWFSYNEQFF